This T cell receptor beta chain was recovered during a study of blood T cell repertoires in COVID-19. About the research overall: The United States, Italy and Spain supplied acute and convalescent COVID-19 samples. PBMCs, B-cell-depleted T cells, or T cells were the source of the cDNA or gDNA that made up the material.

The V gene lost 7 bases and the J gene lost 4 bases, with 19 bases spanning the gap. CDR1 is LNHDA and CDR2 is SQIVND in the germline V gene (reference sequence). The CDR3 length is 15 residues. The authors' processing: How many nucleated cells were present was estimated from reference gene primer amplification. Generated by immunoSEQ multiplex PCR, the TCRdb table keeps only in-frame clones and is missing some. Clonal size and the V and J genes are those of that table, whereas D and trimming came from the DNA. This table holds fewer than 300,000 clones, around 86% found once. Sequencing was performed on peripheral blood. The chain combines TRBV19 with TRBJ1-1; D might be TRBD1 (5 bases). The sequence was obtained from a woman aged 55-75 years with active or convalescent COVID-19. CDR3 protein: CASMVTGVRGTEAFF. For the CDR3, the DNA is TGTGCCAGTATGGTCACGGGGGTAAGAGGCACTGAAGCTTTCTTT.